This TCR beta chain derives from a study of T cell responses to AZD1222 COVID-19 vaccine. Overall study findings and caveats: No repertoire was sampled before or during the peak T cell response, only after it. Reports indicate that nearly half of spike-specific TCRs are directed at unmutated variant regions. Among AZD1222 vaccinees, only 5 to 7 were seropositive at baseline.

Remarks on this clone: Its specificity is not known. Other DNA sequences in the sample encode the same CDR3.

V was clipped by 2 bases and J by 7 bases, with 6 bases between them. Germline CDR1 MNHNY, CDR2 SVGAGI (reference sequence). The length of the CDR3 is 11 residues. Data came from immunoSEQ multiplex PCR; TCRdb stores just in-frame clones and leaves some out. The sample consists of roughly 150,000 clones, more than 70% of them appearing once. The chain is built from TRBV6-6 and TRBJ2-7; D not certain. This sequence was found in an adult in good health. The specimen was peripheral blood, collected on day 0 of MenACWY control vaccination. The CDR3 DNA reads TGTGCCAGCAGTTACGGTGGAGAGCAGTACTTC. It yields the protein CASSYGGEQYF.